This note documents a single T cell receptor (beta chain) sequence. Antigen specificity is unknown. The germline V gene has CDR1 MNHEY and CDR2 SMNVEV (reference sequence). The V gene lost 8 bases and the J gene lost 7 bases, with 17 bases spanning the gap. The CDR3 spans 14 residues. TCRdb's copy holds only in-frame clones and misses some; the assay was immunoSEQ multiplex PCR. The sample gives hundreds of thousands of clones, roughly 97% of which show up once; around 0.06% is in the top ten. The entry originates in a study of shared clonotypes between healthy human individuals. Study findings and constraints: Non-shared clonotypes had lower generation probabilities than clonotypes shared by all four sorted-subset donors.

This chain links TRBV27 with TRBJ2-2, with D perhaps given as TRBD1 or TRBD2 (5 bases each). The sequence came from a woman younger than 45 in good health. The sequencing sample was made of naive CD4+ T cells sorted from blood. The subset here: CD45RA+ positively selected. The CDR3 sequence: CASGRDVLLGELFF. Written as DNA, the CDR3 is TGTGCCAGCGGACGGGACGTTTTACTCGGGGAGCTGTTTTTT.